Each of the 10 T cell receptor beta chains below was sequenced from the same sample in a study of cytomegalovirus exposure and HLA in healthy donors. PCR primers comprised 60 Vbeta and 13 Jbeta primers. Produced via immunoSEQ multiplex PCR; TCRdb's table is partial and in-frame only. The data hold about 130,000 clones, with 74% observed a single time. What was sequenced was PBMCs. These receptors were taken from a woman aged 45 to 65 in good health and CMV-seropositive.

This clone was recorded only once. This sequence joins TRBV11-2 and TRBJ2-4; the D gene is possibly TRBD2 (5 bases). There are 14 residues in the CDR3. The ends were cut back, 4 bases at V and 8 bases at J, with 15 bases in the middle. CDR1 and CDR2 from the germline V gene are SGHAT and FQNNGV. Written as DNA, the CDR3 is TGTGCCAGCAGCTCAGGAGCACCCGGGGACATTCAGTACTTC. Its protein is CASSSGAPGDIQYF.

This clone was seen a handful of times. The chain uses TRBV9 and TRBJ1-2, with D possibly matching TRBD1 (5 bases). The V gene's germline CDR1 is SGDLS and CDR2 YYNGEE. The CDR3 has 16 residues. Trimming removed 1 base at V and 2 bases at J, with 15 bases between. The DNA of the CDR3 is TGTGCCAGCAGCGTACATTTGGAGGGGCACAACTATGGCTACACCTTC. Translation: CASSVHLEGHNYGYTF. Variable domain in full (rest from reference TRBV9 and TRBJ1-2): DSGVTQTPKHLITATGQRVTLRCSPRSGDLSVYWYQQSLDQGLQFLIQYYNGEERAKGNILERFSAQQFPDLHSELNLSSLELGDSALYFCASSVHLEGHNYGYTFGSGTRLTVV.

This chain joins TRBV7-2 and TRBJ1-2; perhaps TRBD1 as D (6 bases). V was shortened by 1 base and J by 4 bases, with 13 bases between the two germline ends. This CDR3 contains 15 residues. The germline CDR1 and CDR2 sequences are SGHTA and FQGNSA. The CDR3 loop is CASSLELRGTYGYTF. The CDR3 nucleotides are TGTGCCAGCAGCTTAGAGTTGAGGGGGACCTATGGCTACACCTTC.

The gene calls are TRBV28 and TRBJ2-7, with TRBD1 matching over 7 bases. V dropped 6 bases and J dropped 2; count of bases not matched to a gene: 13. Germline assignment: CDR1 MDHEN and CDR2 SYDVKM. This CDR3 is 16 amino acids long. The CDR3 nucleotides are TGTGCCAGCAGCAAATTAAAGGGGGCAGGAACCTACGAGCAGTACTTC. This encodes CASSKLKGAGTYEQYF. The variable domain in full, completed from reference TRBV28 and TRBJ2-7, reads DVKVTQSSRYLVKRTGEKVFLECVQDMDHENMFWYRQDPGLGLRLIYFSYDVKMKEKGDIPEGYSVSREKKERFSLILESASTNQTSMYLCASSKLKGAGTYEQYFGPGTRLTVT.

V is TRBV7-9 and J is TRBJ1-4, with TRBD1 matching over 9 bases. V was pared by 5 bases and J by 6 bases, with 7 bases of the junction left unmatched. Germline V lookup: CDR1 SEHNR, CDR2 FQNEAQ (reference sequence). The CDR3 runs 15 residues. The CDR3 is CASSAGQGSDEKLFF. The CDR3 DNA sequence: TGTGCCAGCAGCGCCGGACAGGGGAGTGATGAAAAACTGTTTTTT.

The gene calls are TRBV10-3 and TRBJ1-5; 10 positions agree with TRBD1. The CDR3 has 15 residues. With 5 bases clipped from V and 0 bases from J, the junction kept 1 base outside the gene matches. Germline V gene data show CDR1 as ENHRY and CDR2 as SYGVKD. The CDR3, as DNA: TGTGCCATCAGTAGGGACAGGGGTAGCAATCAGCCCCAGCATTTT. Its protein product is CAISRDRGSNQPQHF.

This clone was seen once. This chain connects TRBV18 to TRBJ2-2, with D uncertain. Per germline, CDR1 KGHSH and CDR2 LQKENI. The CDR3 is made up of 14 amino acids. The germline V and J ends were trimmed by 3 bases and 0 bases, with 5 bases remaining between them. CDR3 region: CASSPIPNTGELFF. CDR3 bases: TGTGCCAGCTCACCTATTCCGAACACCGGGGAGCTGTTTTTT.

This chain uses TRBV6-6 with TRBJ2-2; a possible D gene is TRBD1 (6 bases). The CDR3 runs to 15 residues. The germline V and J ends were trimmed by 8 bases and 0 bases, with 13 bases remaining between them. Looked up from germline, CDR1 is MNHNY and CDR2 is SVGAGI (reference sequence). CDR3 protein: CASRKGVTNTGELFF. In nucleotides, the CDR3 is TGTGCCAGCCGAAAGGGGGTCACGAACACCGGGGAGCTGTTTTTT.

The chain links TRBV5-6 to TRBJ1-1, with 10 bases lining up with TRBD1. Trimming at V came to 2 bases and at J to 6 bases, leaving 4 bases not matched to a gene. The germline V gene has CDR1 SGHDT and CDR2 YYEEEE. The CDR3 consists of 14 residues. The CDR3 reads CASSLTGTGAEAFF. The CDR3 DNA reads TGTGCCAGCAGCTTAACCGGGACAGGGGCTGAAGCTTTCTTT.

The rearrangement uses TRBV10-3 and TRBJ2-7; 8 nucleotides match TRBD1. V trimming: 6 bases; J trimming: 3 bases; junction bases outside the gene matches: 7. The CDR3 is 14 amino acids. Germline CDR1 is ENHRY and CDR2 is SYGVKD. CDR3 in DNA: TGTGCCATCAGCCGGGGACAGGCTGGCTACGAGCAGTACTTC. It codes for CAISRGQAGYEQYF.